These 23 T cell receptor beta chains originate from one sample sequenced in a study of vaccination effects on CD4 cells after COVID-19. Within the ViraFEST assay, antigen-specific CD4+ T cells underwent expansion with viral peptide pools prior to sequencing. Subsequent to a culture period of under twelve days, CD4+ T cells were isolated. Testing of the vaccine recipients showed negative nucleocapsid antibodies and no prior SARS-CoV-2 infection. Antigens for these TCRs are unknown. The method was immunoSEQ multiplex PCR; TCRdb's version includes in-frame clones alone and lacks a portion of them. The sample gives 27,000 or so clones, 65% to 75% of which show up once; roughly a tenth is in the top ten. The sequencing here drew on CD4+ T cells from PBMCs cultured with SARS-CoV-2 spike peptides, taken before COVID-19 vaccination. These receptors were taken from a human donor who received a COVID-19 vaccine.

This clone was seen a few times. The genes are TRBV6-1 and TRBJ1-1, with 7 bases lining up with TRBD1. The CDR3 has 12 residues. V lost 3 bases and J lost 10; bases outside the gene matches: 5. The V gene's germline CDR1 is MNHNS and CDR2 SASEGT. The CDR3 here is CASSEEGASAFF. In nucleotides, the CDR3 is TGTGCCAGCAGTGAGGAGGGGGCATCAGCTTTCTTT.

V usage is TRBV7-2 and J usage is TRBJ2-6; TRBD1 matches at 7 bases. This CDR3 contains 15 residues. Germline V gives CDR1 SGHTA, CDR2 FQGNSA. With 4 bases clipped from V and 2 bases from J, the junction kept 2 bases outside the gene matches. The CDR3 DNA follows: TGTGCCAGCAGCTCTACAGGGGCTGGGGCCAACGTCCTGACTTTC. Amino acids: CASSSTGAGANVLTF.

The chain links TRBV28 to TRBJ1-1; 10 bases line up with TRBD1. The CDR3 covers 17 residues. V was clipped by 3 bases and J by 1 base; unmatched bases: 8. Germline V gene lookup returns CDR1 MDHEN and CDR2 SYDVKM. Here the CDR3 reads CASSFGGQGRPNTEAFF. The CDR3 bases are TGTGCCAGCAGTTTTGGGGGACAGGGGAGGCCGAACACTGAAGCTTTCTTT.

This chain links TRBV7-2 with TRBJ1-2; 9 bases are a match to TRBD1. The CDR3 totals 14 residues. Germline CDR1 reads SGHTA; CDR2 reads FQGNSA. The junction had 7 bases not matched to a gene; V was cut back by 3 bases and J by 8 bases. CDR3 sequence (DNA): TGTGCCAGCAGCTTTGGACCGGGACAGGGAGGCTACACCTTC. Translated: CASSFGPGQGGYTF.

This chain's CDR3 is CASSLWGANIQYF. In DNA, the CDR3 is TGTGCCAGCAGTTTATGGGGGGCAAACATTCAGTACTTC. The V and J genes are TRBV12-3 or TRBV12-4 and TRBJ2-4; the D call may be TRBD1 or TRBD2 (6 bases each). This CDR3 contains 13 residues. The V gene lost 2 bases and the J gene lost 6 bases, with 8 bases spanning the gap.

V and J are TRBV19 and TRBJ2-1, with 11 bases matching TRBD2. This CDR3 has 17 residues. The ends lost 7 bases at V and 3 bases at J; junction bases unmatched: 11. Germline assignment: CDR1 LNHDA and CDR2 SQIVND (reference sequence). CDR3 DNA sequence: TGTGCCAGTACCTCAACTAGCGGGGGCCCTAACTACAATGAGCAGTTCTTC. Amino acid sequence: CASTSTSGGPNYNEQFF.

DNA of the CDR3: TGTGCCAGCAGTGACTTGGGACTTAACACCGGGGAGCTGTTTTTT. Residues: CASSDLGLNTGELFF. This chain uses TRBV25-1 with TRBJ2-2; perhaps TRBD2 as D (6 bases). The CDR3 extends over 15 amino acids. Trimming cost V 3 bases and J 2 bases, with 10 bases left between them. CDR1 is MGHDK and CDR2 is SYGVNS in the germline V gene.

CDR3 sequence (DNA): TGCGCCAGCAGCCCCCTCGGGCAGGGGGCTTCCTACAATGAGCAGTTCTTC. The encoded protein is CASSPLGQGASYNEQFF. The chain recombines TRBV5-1 with TRBJ2-1; 8 bases align to TRBD1. V lost 4 bases, J lost 1 base, and 10 bases stayed unmatched. Germline CDR1 SGHRS, CDR2 YFSETQ. The CDR3 runs to 17 residues.

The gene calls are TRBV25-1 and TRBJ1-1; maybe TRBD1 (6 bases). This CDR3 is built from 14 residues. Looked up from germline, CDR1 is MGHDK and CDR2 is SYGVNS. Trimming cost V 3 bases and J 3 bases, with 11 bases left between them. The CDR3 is CASSDQTGDTEAFF. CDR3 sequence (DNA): TGTGCCAGCAGTGACCAGACAGGTGACACTGAAGCTTTCTTT.

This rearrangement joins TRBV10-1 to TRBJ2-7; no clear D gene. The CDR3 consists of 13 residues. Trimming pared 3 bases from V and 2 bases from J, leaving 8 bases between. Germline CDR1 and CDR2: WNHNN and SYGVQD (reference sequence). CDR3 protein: CASSEASPYEQYF. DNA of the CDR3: TGCGCCAGCAGTGAAGCGTCGCCCTACGAGCAGTACTTC.

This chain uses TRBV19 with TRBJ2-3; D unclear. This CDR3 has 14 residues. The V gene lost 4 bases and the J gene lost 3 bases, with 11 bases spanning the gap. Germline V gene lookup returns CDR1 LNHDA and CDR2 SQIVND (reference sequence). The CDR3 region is CASSRDKKTDTQYF. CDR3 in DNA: TGTGCCAGTAGTAGAGACAAAAAGACAGATACGCAGTATTTT.

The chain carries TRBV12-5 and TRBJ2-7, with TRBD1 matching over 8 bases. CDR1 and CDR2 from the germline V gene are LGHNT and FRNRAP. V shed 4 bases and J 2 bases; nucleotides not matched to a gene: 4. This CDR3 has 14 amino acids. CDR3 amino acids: CASGSSTGAYEQYF. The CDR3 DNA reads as TGTGCTAGTGGTTCCTCGACAGGGGCCTACGAGCAGTACTTC.

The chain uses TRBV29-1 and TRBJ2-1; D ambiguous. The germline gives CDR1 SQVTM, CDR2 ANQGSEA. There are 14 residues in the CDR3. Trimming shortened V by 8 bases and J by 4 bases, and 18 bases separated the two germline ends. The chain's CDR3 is CSHLRFQEYNEQFF. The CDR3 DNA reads TGCAGCCACCTAAGGTTTCAAGAGTACAATGAGCAGTTCTTC.

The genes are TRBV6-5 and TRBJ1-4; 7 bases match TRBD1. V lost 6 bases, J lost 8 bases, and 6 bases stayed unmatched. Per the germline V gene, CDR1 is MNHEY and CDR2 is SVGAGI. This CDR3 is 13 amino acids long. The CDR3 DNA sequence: TGTGCCAGCAGGGCGGGGACAGACGAAAAACTGTTTTTT. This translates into CASRAGTDEKLFF.

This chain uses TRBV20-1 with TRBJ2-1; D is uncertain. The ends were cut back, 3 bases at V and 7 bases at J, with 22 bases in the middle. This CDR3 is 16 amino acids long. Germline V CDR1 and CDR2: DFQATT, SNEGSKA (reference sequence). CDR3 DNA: TGCAGTGCTAGTTCAGGCTCACCCGCTATGGGGAATGAGCAGTTCTTC. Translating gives CSASSGSPAMGNEQFF.

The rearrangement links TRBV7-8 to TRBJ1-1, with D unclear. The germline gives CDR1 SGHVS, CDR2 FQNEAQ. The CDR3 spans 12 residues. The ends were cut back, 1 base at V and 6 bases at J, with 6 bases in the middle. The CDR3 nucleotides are TGTGCCAGCAGCTTAGGTATGGCTGAAGCTTTCTTT. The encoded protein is CASSLGMAEAFF.

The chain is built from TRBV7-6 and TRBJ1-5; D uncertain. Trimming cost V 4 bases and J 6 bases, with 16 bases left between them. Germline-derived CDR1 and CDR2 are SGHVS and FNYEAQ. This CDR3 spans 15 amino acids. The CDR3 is CASSSLGEGGQPQHF. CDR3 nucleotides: TGTGCCAGCAGCTCCCTCGGGGAGGGTGGTCAGCCCCAGCATTTT.

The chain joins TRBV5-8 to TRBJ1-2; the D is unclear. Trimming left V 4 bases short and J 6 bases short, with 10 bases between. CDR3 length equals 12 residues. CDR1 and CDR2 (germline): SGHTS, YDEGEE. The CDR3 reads CASSMYADGYTF. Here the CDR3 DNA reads TGTGCCAGCAGCATGTACGCCGATGGCTACACCTTC.

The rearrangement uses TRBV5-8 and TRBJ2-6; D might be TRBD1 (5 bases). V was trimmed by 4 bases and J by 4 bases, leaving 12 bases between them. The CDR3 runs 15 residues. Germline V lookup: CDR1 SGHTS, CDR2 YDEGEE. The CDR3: CASSVVPGGANVLTF. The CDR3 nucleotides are TGTGCCAGCAGCGTGGTCCCAGGGGGGGCCAACGTCCTGACTTTC.

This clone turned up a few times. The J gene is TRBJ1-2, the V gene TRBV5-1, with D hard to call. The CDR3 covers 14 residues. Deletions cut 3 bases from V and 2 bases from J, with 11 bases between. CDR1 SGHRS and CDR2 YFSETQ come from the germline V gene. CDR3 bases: TGCGCCAGCAGCTACGAGGACGGAAACTATGGCTACACCTTC. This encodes CASSYEDGNYGYTF.

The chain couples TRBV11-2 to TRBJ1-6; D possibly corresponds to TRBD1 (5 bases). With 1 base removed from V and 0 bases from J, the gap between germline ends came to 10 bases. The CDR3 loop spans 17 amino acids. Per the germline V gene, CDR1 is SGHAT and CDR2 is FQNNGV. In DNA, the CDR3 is TGTGCCAGCAGCTTAGTGGCAGGGACCTCCTATAATTCACCCCTCCACTTT. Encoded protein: CASSLVAGTSYNSPLHF.

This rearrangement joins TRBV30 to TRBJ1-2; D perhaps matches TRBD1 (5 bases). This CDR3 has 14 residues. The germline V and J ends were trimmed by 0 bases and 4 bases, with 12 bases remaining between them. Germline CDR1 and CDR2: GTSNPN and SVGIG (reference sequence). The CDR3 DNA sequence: TGTGCCTGGAGTGTACTTGGGGGAGCCTATGGCTACACCTTC. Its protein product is CAWSVLGGAYGYTF.

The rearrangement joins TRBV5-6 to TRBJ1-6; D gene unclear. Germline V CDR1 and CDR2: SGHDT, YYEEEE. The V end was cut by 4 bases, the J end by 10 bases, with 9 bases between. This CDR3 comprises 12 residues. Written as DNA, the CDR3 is TGTGCCAGCAGCAGGGATTCCTCACCCCTCCACTTT. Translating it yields CASSRDSSPLHF.